The 17 T cell receptor beta chains presented below share a single source sample, sequenced in a study of cytomegalovirus exposure and HLA in healthy donors. The PCR had 60 Vbeta and 13 Jbeta primers. The method was immunoSEQ multiplex PCR; TCRdb's version includes in-frame clones alone and lacks a portion of them. The repertoire holds around 150,000 clones, with roughly two thirds as singletons. Sequencing was performed on PBMCs. The receptor source for this set is a woman in her thirties in good health and CMV-seronegative.

This chain uses TRBV7-9 with TRBJ1-6; D remains ambiguous. The CDR3 sequence is 13 residues long. V was cut by 7 bases and J by 6 bases, with 10 bases left in between. The germline V gene encodes CDR1 SEHNR and CDR2 FQNEAQ (reference sequence). CDR3 in DNA: TGTGCCAGCACCCCTCCTTTTAATTCACCCCTCCACTTT. Translating gives CASTPPFNSPLHF.

J is TRBJ1-3 and V is TRBV5-6; possibly TRBD1 for D (6 bases). V was trimmed by 0 bases and J by 3 bases, leaving 10 bases between them. This CDR3 is 15 amino acids long. Germline V CDR1 and CDR2: SGHDT, YYEEEE. This CDR3 reads CASSLDGRGGNTIYF. The CDR3, as DNA: TGTGCCAGCAGCTTGGACGGCAGGGGTGGAAACACCATATATTTT.

This clone has just a few counts. The CDR3, as DNA: TGTGCCAGCAGCTTATGGGGGGAAAACAATGAGCAGTTCTTC. Its translation: CASSLWGENNEQFF. The chain combines TRBV7-9 with TRBJ2-1; D possibly corresponds to TRBD2 (6 bases). Germline V gene lookup returns CDR1 SEHNR and CDR2 FQNEAQ (reference sequence). The V end was cut by 2 bases, the J end by 5 bases, with 10 bases between. The CDR3 consists of 14 residues.

This chain joins TRBV5-1 and TRBJ2-7; TRBD2 aligns across 8 bases. Germline assignment: CDR1 SGHRS and CDR2 YFSETQ. Trimming at V came to 5 bases and at J to 4 bases, leaving 8 bases not matched to a gene. The CDR3 is 14 amino acids. CDR3 DNA: TGCGCCAGCAGTCCGGCTAGCGGGTATTACGAGCAGTACTTC. Amino acids: CASSPASGYYEQYF.

This clone was counted between two and nine times. Written as DNA, the CDR3 is TGTGCCAGCAGCCTTGGGGGGAGGGCTGAAAAACTGTTTTTT. It yields the protein CASSLGGRAEKLFF. The chain is built from TRBV7-8 and TRBJ1-4, with TRBD1 as a possible D gene (5 bases). The CDR3 is 14 residues long. Germline values: CDR1 SGHVS, CDR2 FQNEAQ. V lost 5 bases, J lost 7 bases, and 14 bases lay in between.

This rearrangement joins TRBV19 to TRBJ2-1; 7 nucleotides align to TRBD2. CDR1 is LNHDA, CDR2 SQIVND, per germline (reference sequence). The CDR3 has 15 amino acids. V lost 5 bases, J lost 5 bases, and 9 bases stayed unmatched. CDR3 protein: CASSVPSGTNNEQFF. The CDR3 coding sequence is TGTGCCAGTAGTGTTCCTTCCGGGACTAACAATGAGCAGTTCTTC.

This clone was recorded once. V is TRBV28 and J is TRBJ2-7; unclear D gene. The CDR3 consists of 15 residues. From germline, CDR1 is MDHEN and CDR2 SYDVKM. V lost 5 bases, J lost 3 bases, and 17 bases lay in between. Here the CDR3 reads CASSTLGARNYEQYF. The CDR3 nucleotides read TGTGCCAGCAGTACCCTTGGAGCGAGGAACTACGAGCAGTACTTC.

The V and J genes are TRBV7-2 and TRBJ1-5; 9 bases are shared with TRBD1. Looked up from germline, CDR1 is SGHTA and CDR2 is FQGNSA. The CDR3 covers 17 residues. With V trimmed by 1 base and J by 0 bases, 4 bases remained unmatched. Here the CDR3 reads CASSLGGQGYSNQPQHF. The CDR3 DNA reads as TGTGCCAGCAGCTTAGGGGGACAGGGTTATAGCAATCAGCCCCAGCATTTT.

The CDR3 protein is CASSQTSGGGYEQYF. CDR3 in DNA: TGTGCCAGCAGCCAGACTAGCGGAGGTGGCTACGAGCAGTACTTC. V gene TRBV4-2 combines with J gene TRBJ2-7; 9 bases are a match to TRBD2. Germline V gene lookup returns CDR1 LGHNA and CDR2 YNFKEQ. The J segment lost 3 bases and the V segment lost 3 bases, leaving 6 bases of the junction unmatched. This CDR3 has 15 amino acids.

V usage is TRBV6-1 and J usage is TRBJ2-7, with TRBD2 identical over 8 bases. CDR1 MNHNS and CDR2 SASEGT come from the germline V gene. CDR3 size: 13 residues. Losses at the gene ends were 8 bases for V and 2 bases for J; bases not matched to a gene: 5. In nucleotides, the CDR3 is TGTGCCAGCTTTTCGCGGGAGGCCTACGAGCAGTACTTC. Amino acid sequence: CASFSREAYEQYF.

CDR3 nucleotide sequence: TGTGCCAGCAGTTACACGCCGGGAACCTCCGAGCAGTACTTC. This gives the protein CASSYTPGTSEQYF. This sequence joins TRBV6-6 and TRBJ2-7; a possible D gene is TRBD2 (5 bases). The CDR3 runs 14 residues. From germline, CDR1 is MNHNY and CDR2 SVGAGI (reference sequence). The germline V and J ends were trimmed by 2 bases and 6 bases, with 14 bases remaining between them.

The chain carries TRBV4-3 and TRBJ2-1, with 15 bases aligning to TRBD2. V dropped 0 bases and J dropped 6; count of bases not matched to a gene: 0. CDR1 is LGHNA, CDR2 YSLEER, per germline. This CDR3 contains 16 residues. CDR3 coding DNA: TGCGCCAGCAGCCAAGAGGGACTAGCGGGAGGCAATGAGCAGTTCTTC. Encoded protein: CASSQEGLAGGNEQFF.

The chain uses TRBV11-2 and TRBJ1-4; D perhaps matches TRBD1 (5 bases). Trimming cost V 5 bases and J 0 bases, with 7 bases left between them. The CDR3 extends over 14 amino acids. The germline gives CDR1 SGHAT, CDR2 FQNNGV. The CDR3 DNA reads as TGTGCCAGCAGCACGACAGCAACTAATGAAAAACTGTTTTTT. It codes for CASSTTATNEKLFF.

This clone has only a few counts. The chain joins TRBV2 to TRBJ1-3; 8 positions agree with TRBD1. V was pared by 3 bases and J by 1 base, with 2 bases of the junction left unmatched. Germline CDR1 and CDR2: SNHLY and FYNNEI. The CDR3 spans 15 residues. The CDR3 nucleotides are TGTGCCAGCAGTGAGGACAGGGCGTCTGGAAACACCATATATTTT. This translates into CASSEDRASGNTIYF.

The chain carries TRBV19 and TRBJ1-1; possibly TRBD1 for D (6 bases). The CDR3 contains 13 residues. Germline CDR1 is LNHDA and CDR2 is SQIVND (reference sequence). V lost 6 bases, J lost 4 bases, and 12 bases lay in between. The CDR3 sequence: CASSHTGPTEAFF. The CDR3 region has the DNA TGTGCCAGTAGCCACACAGGGCCCACTGAAGCTTTCTTT.

The chain is built from TRBV6-5 and TRBJ1-5; 7 bases match TRBD1. With 7 bases clipped from V and 3 bases from J, the junction kept 9 bases outside the gene matches. Germline assignment: CDR1 MNHEY and CDR2 SVGAGI. This CDR3 has 15 amino acids. The CDR3 loop is CASKRTGTSNQPQHF. CDR3 nucleotide sequence: TGTGCCAGCAAAAGGACAGGCACCTCCAATCAGCCCCAGCATTTT.

The V and J genes are TRBV30 and TRBJ1-2; a weak D match, TRBD1 (6 bases). This CDR3 comprises 16 residues. V lost 3 bases and J 4 bases, leaving 21 bases between the germline ends. CDR1 is GTSNPN and CDR2 is SVGIG in the germline V gene (reference sequence). CDR3 protein: CAWRPILAQGIYGYTF. CDR3 bases: TGTGCCTGGAGGCCGATATTAGCGCAGGGGATCTATGGCTACACCTTC.